This T cell receptor (beta chain) was identified during a study of blood T cell repertoires in COVID-19. V was cut by 3 bases and J by 2 bases, with 8 bases left in between. CDR1 and CDR2 from the germline V gene are GTSNPN and SVGIG (reference sequence). The CDR3 has 13 residues. Generated by immunoSEQ multiplex PCR, the TCRdb table keeps only in-frame clones and is missing some. Of some 130,000 clones detected, more than 90% appear once; the ten largest clones hold about 4.6%. The clonotype originates from a man aged 60-69 years with COVID-19, enrolled during active disease. Sequenced input: peripheral blood. The chain combines TRBV30 with TRBJ2-1; D gene unclear. In DNA, the CDR3 is TGTGCCTGGAGCCTGGGCCCCTACAATGAGCAGTTCTTC. It is translated as CAWSLGPYNEQFF.